A single sample gave rise to the 16 T cell receptor beta chains below, sequenced in a study of OX40 agonist ivuxolimab in advanced cancers. The table came from immunoSEQ multiplex PCR; TCRdb's copy has only in-frame clones and leaves some out. The sample holds roughly 64,000 clones, approximately 88% seen once. This specimen was CD4+ or CD8+ T cells sorted from blood, taken in a trial of the OX40 agonist ivuxolimab. The origin of the receptors is an adult with an advanced solid tumor such as melanoma, head and neck, liver or kidney cancer.

J is TRBJ2-7 and V is TRBV7-6, with D maybe TRBD1 (6 bases). The CDR3 length is 16 residues. Germline lookup yields CDR1 SGHVS and CDR2 FNYEAQ. V was cut by 4 bases and J by 4 bases, with 20 bases left in between. As DNA, the CDR3 is TGTGCCAGCAGCTCGAACCAAACAGGACAGTCGTACGAGCAGTACTTC. It specifies CASSSNQTGQSYEQYF. The whole variable domain, remainder taken from reference TRBV7-6 and TRBJ2-7, is GAGVSQSPRYKVTKRGQDVALRCDPISGHVSLYWYRQALGQGPEFLTYFNYEAQQDKSGLPNDRFSAERPEGSISTLTIQRTEQRDSAMYRCASSSNQTGQSYEQYFGPGTRLTVT.

The rearrangement uses TRBV6-1 and TRBJ1-2; 7 positions match TRBD1. V shed 1 base and J 5 bases; nucleotides not matched to a gene: 7. Per germline, CDR1 MNHNS and CDR2 SASEGT. This CDR3 is 15 amino acids long. This chain's CDR3 is CASSEVQGGPYGYTF. In DNA, the CDR3 is TGTGCCAGCAGTGAAGTTCAGGGGGGCCCTTATGGCTACACCTTC.

The rearrangement links TRBV19 to TRBJ2-3, with 11 positions matching TRBD2. This CDR3 contains 14 residues. In germline, CDR1 is LNHDA, CDR2 SQIVND (reference sequence). Losses at the gene ends were 5 bases for V and 6 bases for J; bases not matched to a gene: 4. CDR3 in amino acids: CASSRASGRDTQYF. CDR3 sequence (DNA): TGTGCCAGTAGTCGGGCTAGCGGGAGGGATACGCAGTATTTT.

As DNA, the CDR3 is TGTGCCAGCAGTCAAAGGGGTGGCACCGAGCATTTT. It specifies CASSQRGGTEHF. V gene TRBV6-5 combines with J gene TRBJ1-5; tentative D call: TRBD1 (5 bases). The V and J ends lost 5 bases and 14 bases respectively, with 16 bases between them. The germline V gene encodes CDR1 MNHEY and CDR2 SVGAGI. CDR3 size: 12 residues.

The rearrangement links TRBV5-1 to TRBJ2-7; D is ambiguous. The CDR3 loop spans 14 amino acids. With 4 bases removed from V and 5 bases from J, the gap between germline ends came to 16 bases. Germline V gene lookup returns CDR1 SGHRS and CDR2 YFSETQ. The CDR3 region is CASSLSDASDEQYF. The CDR3 region has the DNA TGCGCCAGCAGCCTATCTGACGCCTCGGACGAGCAGTACTTC.

This clone was counted between two and nine times. The V and J genes are TRBV18 and TRBJ2-2; 7 positions match TRBD2. The CDR3 is 14 residues long. The V gene's germline CDR1 is KGHSH and CDR2 LQKENI. Trimming took 2 bases from V and 5 from J; bases not matched to a gene: 2. CDR3 in amino acids: CASSPGEGTGELFF. The CDR3 DNA follows: TGTGCCAGCTCACCAGGGGAGGGGACCGGGGAGCTGTTTTTT. Using reference TRBV18 and TRBJ2-2 for the parts outside the CDR3, the full variable domain is NAGVMQNPRHLVRRRGQEARLRCSPMKGHSHVYWYRQLPEEGLKFMVYLQKENIIDESGMPKERFSAEFPKEGPSILRIQQVVRGDSAAYFCASSPGEGTGELFFGEGSRLTVL.

The chain uses TRBV27 and TRBJ2-6, with TRBD1 matching 9 bases. V lost 4 bases and J lost 0; bases outside the gene matches: 4. The CDR3 runs 17 residues. The V gene's germline CDR1 is MNHEY and CDR2 SMNVEV (reference sequence). In nucleotides, the CDR3 is TGTGCCAGCAGTTCCGGGACAGGGCGCTCTGGGGCCAACGTCCTGACTTTC. Translation gives CASSSGTGRSGANVLTF. The whole variable domain, remainder taken from reference TRBV27 and TRBJ2-6, is EAQVTQNPRYLITVTGKKLTVTCSQNMNHEYMSWYRQDPGLGLRQIYYSMNVEVTDKGDVPEGYKVSRKEKRNFPLILESPSPNQTSLYFCASSSGTGRSGANVLTFGAGSRLTVL.

V and J are TRBV10-3 and TRBJ2-1, with 7 nucleotides matching TRBD2. J lost 10 bases, V lost 6 bases, and 9 bases had no gene match. CDR3 length equals 13 residues. Germline V gene sequence: CDR1 ENHRY, CDR2 SYGVKD. The CDR3 spells CAIRALEAGEQFF. The CDR3, as DNA: TGTGCCATCAGGGCACTAGAAGCGGGAGAGCAGTTCTTC.

V gene TRBV6-1 combines with J gene TRBJ1-2; TRBD1 is a possible D gene (5 bases). The V gene's germline CDR1 is MNHNS and CDR2 SASEGT. This CDR3 spans 16 amino acids. V was cut by 4 bases and J by 6 bases, with 21 bases left in between. The CDR3 region is CASSASWGGLSNGYTF. As DNA, the CDR3 is TGTGCCAGCAGTGCCTCGTGGGGGGGTTTAAGTAATGGCTACACCTTC.

The rearrangement links TRBV7-2 to TRBJ2-5; 9 bases align to TRBD1. V dropped 2 bases and J dropped 2; count of bases not matched to a gene: 6. Germline V gene lookup returns CDR1 SGHTA and CDR2 FQGNSA. There are 16 residues in the CDR3. For the CDR3, the DNA is TGTGCCAGCAGCTTATCGAGGGGACAGGGACAAGAGACCCAGTACTTC. It translates to CASSLSRGQGQETQYF.

The chain couples TRBV25-1 to TRBJ2-1; D ambiguous. CDR1 and CDR2 (germline): MGHDK, SYGVNS. CDR3 size: 12 residues. V lost 3 bases and J lost 3, with 3 bases in between. The CDR3 DNA reads as TGTGCCAGCAGTGACAGCTACAATGAGCAGTTCTTC. Its translation: CASSDSYNEQFF.

This clone was counted between two and nine times. The rearrangement joins TRBV5-5 to TRBJ2-7; a weak D match, TRBD2 (6 bases). V gave up 0 bases and J gave up 7 bases, with 14 bases separating them. CDR3 length: 14 amino acids. The germline V gene encodes CDR1 SGHKS and CDR2 YYEKEE (reference sequence). CDR3 residues: CASSLEGGMLEQYF. CDR3 sequence (DNA): TGTGCCAGCAGCTTGGAGGGAGGAATGTTAGAGCAGTACTTC. Complete variable domain (other parts from reference TRBV5-5 and TRBJ2-7): DAGVTQSPTHLIKTRGQQVTLRCSPISGHKSVSWYQQVLGQGPQFIFQYYEKEERGRGNFPDRFSARQFPNYSSELNVNALLLGDSALYLCASSLEGGMLEQYFGPGTRLTVT.

The CDR3 DNA sequence: TGTGCCTGGGGACGTTTTAGCACAGATACGCAGTATTTT. It translates to CAWGRFSTDTQYF. The J gene is TRBJ2-3, the V gene TRBV30; D ambiguous. V lost 5 bases and J 0 bases, leaving 9 bases between the germline ends. This CDR3 is built from 13 residues. The V gene's germline CDR1 is GTSNPN and CDR2 SVGIG (reference sequence).

V is TRBV29-1 and J is TRBJ1-1, with 10 bases aligning to TRBD1. The CDR3 loop spans 14 amino acids. Germline values: CDR1 SQVTM, CDR2 ANQGSEA. V trimming: 5 bases; J trimming: 3 bases; junction bases outside the gene matches: 6. In DNA, the CDR3 is TGCAGCGTTATGACAGGGGGCAGTGACACTGAAGCTTTCTTT. Residues: CSVMTGGSDTEAFF.

This chain uses TRBV6-5 with TRBJ1-1, with D possibly TRBD1 on 5 matching bases. The V gene's germline CDR1 is MNHEY and CDR2 SVGAGI. V was cut by 5 bases and J by 0 bases, with 10 bases left in between. This CDR3 region has 14 residues. The CDR3 bases are TGTGCCAGCAGTCTGACAGCATTGAACACTGAAGCTTTCTTT. Translation: CASSLTALNTEAFF.

The chain joins TRBV5-5 to TRBJ1-4; maybe TRBD1 (5 bases). CDR1 SGHKS and CDR2 YYEKEE come from the germline V gene (reference sequence). CDR3 size: 15 residues. Trimming pared 0 bases from V and 6 bases from J, leaving 12 bases between. The DNA for the CDR3 is TGTGCCAGCAGCTTGGCGCAGGGAGGGTATGAAAAACTGTTTTTT. Translated: CASSLAQGGYEKLFF.